This T cell receptor beta chain was sequenced during a study of blood T cell repertoires in COVID-19. About the study: The study drew acute and convalescent COVID-19 samples from the United States, Italy and Spain. The cDNA or gDNA used as material had been derived from T cells, B-cell-depleted T cells, or PBMCs.

CDR1 and CDR2 from the germline V gene are MNHEY and SVGEGT. The CDR3 spans 15 residues. V shed 5 bases and J 4 bases; nucleotides not matched to a gene: 7. Original data processing: Reference gene primer amplification yielded estimated nucleated cell counts. Using immunoSEQ multiplex PCR, the repertoire was profiled, and TCRdb retains in-frame clones only, with some absent. From that table come the V and J calls and clone size; the DNA was used to work out D and trimming. The data contain 13,000 or so clones, around 88% of them singletons. This TCR was sampled from a man at least 80 years old with acute or convalescent COVID-19. The rearrangement links TRBV6-2 or TRBV6-3 to TRBJ2-5, with 10 bases fitting TRBD1. The specimen was peripheral blood. DNA for the CDR3: TGTGCCAGCAGTCACCGGGACAGGGGAGGAGAGACCCAGTACTTC. Amino acid sequence: CASSHRDRGGETQYF.